These 14 T cell receptor beta chains share one sample of origin, sequenced in a study of blood T cell repertoires in COVID-19. TCRdb's copy holds only in-frame clones and misses some; the assay was immunoSEQ multiplex PCR. Counted here are fewer than 55,000 clones, around four fifths occurring once; the ten biggest clones make up under 8.5%. The sample comprised peripheral blood. Receptors originate from a man aged 65-85 years with active COVID-19.

The chain has TRBV11-2 and TRBJ1-5, with 7 nucleotides matching TRBD1. Germline V gene sequence: CDR1 SGHAT, CDR2 FQNNGV. This CDR3 has 15 residues. V lost 4 bases, J lost 0 bases, and 3 bases stayed unmatched. The CDR3 reads CASSWGQYSNQPQHF. The CDR3 region has the DNA TGTGCCAGCAGCTGGGGACAGTATAGCAATCAGCCCCAGCATTTT.

This clone was detected only once. For the CDR3, the DNA is TGTGCCAGCAGCGTCGTAGCGGGGTTGATGTATGAGCAGTTCTTC. Translating it yields CASSVVAGLMYEQFF. The chain combines TRBV9 with TRBJ2-1, with 8 bases fitting TRBD2. CDR1 and CDR2 from the germline V gene are SGDLS and YYNGEE. V shed 2 bases and J 8 bases; nucleotides not matched to a gene: 9. The CDR3 covers 15 residues.

This clone was seen a few times. This chain connects TRBV27 to TRBJ1-2, with 7 bases identical to TRBD1. J was trimmed by 4 bases and V by 6 bases; bases with no gene match: 11. Germline CDR1 is MNHEY and CDR2 is SMNVEV (reference sequence). The CDR3 is 15 residues long. Here the CDR3 reads CASRLTGAGGYGYTF. DNA of the CDR3: TGTGCCAGCAGGCTAACAGGGGCCGGAGGCTATGGCTACACCTTC.

V gene TRBV19 combines with J gene TRBJ2-3; no definite D call. Trimming stripped 3 bases from V and 0 bases from J, with 10 bases between. Germline CDR1 LNHDA, CDR2 SQIVND (reference sequence). This CDR3 region has 15 residues. CDR3 sequence (DNA): TGTGCCAGTAGTATCGCCCACGGTAGCACAGATACGCAGTATTTT. Encoded protein: CASSIAHGSTDTQYF.

The CDR3 sequence: CASHRGRNTGELFF. In nucleotides, the CDR3 is TGTGCCAGCCACAGGGGGCGCAACACCGGGGAGCTGTTTTTT. The genes are TRBV3-1 (or the pseudogene TRBV3-2) and TRBJ2-2, with 9 bases matching TRBD1. The CDR3 is 14 residues long. Trimming took 8 bases from V and 2 from J; bases not matched to a gene: 3. Germline V lookup: CDR1 LGHDT, CDR2 YNNKEL (reference sequence).

The chain couples TRBV5-4 to TRBJ1-6; the match to TRBD1 covers 12 bases. The CDR3 is made up of 15 amino acids. CDR1 is SGHNT, CDR2 YYREEE, per germline (reference sequence). V shed 2 bases, J shed 9 bases, and the junction held 3 bases outside the gene matches. The CDR3 region is CASSFGGQGASPLHF. The CDR3 region has the DNA TGTGCCAGCAGCTTCGGGGGACAGGGGGCTTCACCCCTCCACTTT.

The chain joins TRBV6-4 to TRBJ2-3, with a weak D call TRBD2 (5 bases). Looked up from germline, CDR1 is MRHNA and CDR2 is SNTAGT. This CDR3 is built from 14 residues. V lost 5 bases to trimming and J lost 2 bases, with 11 bases between them. CDR3 amino acids: CASSKSGNTDTQYF. As DNA, the CDR3 is TGTGCCAGCAGTAAAAGCGGAAACACAGATACGCAGTATTTT.

This chain connects TRBV29-1 to TRBJ2-7; 8 nucleotides align to TRBD1. J lost 0 bases, V lost 3 bases, and 7 bases had no gene match. The CDR3 length is 15 residues. CDR1 is SQVTM and CDR2 is ANQGSEA in the germline V gene. CDR3 in amino acids: CSVEYRDRSSYEQYF. The DNA of the CDR3 is TGCAGCGTTGAGTACCGGGACAGGAGCTCCTACGAGCAGTACTTC.

The chain combines TRBV9 with TRBJ2-1; D is perhaps TRBD1 (6 bases). Deletions cut 0 bases from V and 4 bases from J, with 11 bases between. In germline, CDR1 is SGDLS, CDR2 YYNGEE. The CDR3 is made up of 15 amino acids. Here the CDR3 DNA reads TGTGCCAGCAGCGTAGACCGGACAGTATACAATGAGCAGTTCTTC. Residues: CASSVDRTVYNEQFF. Variable domain in full (rest from reference TRBV9 and TRBJ2-1): DSGVTQTPKHLITATGQRVTLRCSPRSGDLSVYWYQQSLDQGLQFLIQYYNGEERAKGNILERFSAQQFPDLHSELNLSSLELGDSALYFCASSVDRTVYNEQFFGPGTRLTVL.

V usage is TRBV5-1 and J usage is TRBJ2-3; a possible D gene is TRBD2 (5 bases). The V end was cut by 5 bases, the J end by 2 bases, with 15 bases between. The CDR3 totals 15 residues. Germline V CDR1 and CDR2: SGHRS, YFSETQ. CDR3: CASRLGGRDTDTQYF. In DNA form, the CDR3 reads TGCGCCAGCAGACTGGGCGGGCGCGACACAGATACGCAGTATTTT.

The rearrangement joins TRBV6-6 to TRBJ2-7, with a possible D match to TRBD2 (6 bases). Trimming took off 9 bases at V and 0 bases at J, with 12 bases between the two ends. The CDR3 consists of 13 residues. Germline CDR1 is MNHNY and CDR2 is SVGAGI (reference sequence). For the CDR3, the DNA is TGTGCCAGTAGGCCGGGGGTCTCCTACGAGCAGTACTTC. Protein sequence: CASRPGVSYEQYF.

The chain couples TRBV28 to TRBJ1-4, with D possibly TRBD1 on 5 matching bases. Looked up from germline, CDR1 is MDHEN and CDR2 is SYDVKM. The CDR3 sequence is 16 residues long. V was cut by 3 bases and J by 8 bases, with 19 bases left in between. DNA for the CDR3: TGTGCCAGCAGTTTCATTACAGAACTACGGGGGGAAAAACTGTTTTTT. Protein sequence: CASSFITELRGEKLFF.

The chain employs TRBV6-4 and TRBJ2-2, with TRBD2 matching 7 bases. Germline CDR1 reads MRHNA; CDR2 reads SNTAGT. Trimming took 6 bases from V and 4 from J; bases not matched to a gene: 5. The CDR3 is 14 amino acids. This chain's CDR3 is CASRRLAATGELFF. The CDR3 region has the DNA TGTGCCAGCAGAAGACTAGCTGCCACCGGGGAGCTGTTTTTT.

The rearrangement links TRBV27 to TRBJ1-2, with TRBD1 as a possible D gene (6 bases). CDR3 length: 15 amino acids. Germline V gene data show CDR1 as MNHEY and CDR2 as SMNVEV (reference sequence). Trimming took 0 bases from V and 2 from J, leaving 10 bases between them. DNA of the CDR3: TGTGCCAGCAGTTTATCCAACAGGGCAAACTATGGCTACACCTTC. This gives the protein CASSLSNRANYGYTF.